A single sample is the source of the 9 T cell receptor beta chains below, sequenced in a study of T cell changes during pregnancy in multiple sclerosis. Using immunoSEQ multiplex PCR, the repertoire was profiled, and TCRdb retains in-frame clones only, with some absent. In the table there are about 31,000 clones, 87% of which are singletons. The sequences come from CD8+ T cells from peripheral blood mononuclear cells, collected in the first trimester of pregnancy. The receptors were gathered from a female donor with multiple sclerosis, enrolled in a pregnancy study.

The chain recombines TRBV13 with TRBJ2-2; 8 positions match TRBD1. The CDR3 totals 16 residues. With V trimmed by 4 bases and J by 1 base, 5 bases remained unmatched. Germline-derived CDR1 and CDR2 are PRHDT and FYEKMQ (reference sequence). CDR3 sequence reads: CASSSRTGWNTGELFF. The CDR3 region has the DNA TGTGCCAGCAGCTCTCGGACAGGGTGGAACACCGGGGAGCTGTTTTTT.

The table lists this clone with a count of one. The rearrangement uses TRBV7-8 and TRBJ1-1; TRBD1 matches at 7 bases. V gave up 3 bases and J gave up 3 bases; unmatched junction bases: 16. The germline CDR1 and CDR2 sequences are SGHVS and FQNEAQ. The CDR3 is 18 amino acids. The CDR3 reads CASSFRRQGSRRDTEAFF. DNA of the CDR3: TGTGCCAGCAGCTTTCGTCGACAGGGATCACGGCGGGACACTGAAGCTTTCTTT.

The chain recombines TRBV18 with TRBJ2-7; TRBD2 might be the D (5 bases). Germline CDR1 and CDR2: KGHSH and LQKENI. Trimming pared 3 bases from V and 1 base from J, leaving 10 bases between. The CDR3 totals 14 residues. In nucleotides, the CDR3 is TGTGCCAGCTCACCTATGGGAGAATCCTACGAGCAGTACTTC. Its protein product is CASSPMGESYEQYF. Together with reference TRBV18 and TRBJ2-7, the CDR3 gives the full variable domain: NAGVMQNPRHLVRRRGQEARLRCSPMKGHSHVYWYRQLPEEGLKFMVYLQKENIIDESGMPKERFSAEFPKEGPSILRIQQVVRGDSAAYFCASSPMGESYEQYFGPGTRLTVT.

The chain is built from TRBV13 and TRBJ1-2; unclear D gene. V was pared by 4 bases and J by 7 bases, with 7 bases between. CDR1 is PRHDT, CDR2 FYEKMQ, per germline (reference sequence). This CDR3 comprises 11 residues. CDR3 loop: CASSSGIGYTF. CDR3 coding DNA: TGTGCCAGCAGCTCGGGGATTGGCTACACCTTC.

The CDR3 bases are TGTGCCAGCAGTTTATCCCCAATCCACACTGAAGCTTTCTTT. This translates into CASSLSPIHTEAFF. The V and J genes are TRBV27 and TRBJ1-1, with D unresolved. Germline CDR1 and CDR2: MNHEY and SMNVEV (reference sequence). The CDR3 has 14 residues. Trimming cost V 0 bases and J 3 bases, with 8 bases left between them.

As concerns this clone: This same CDR3 is encoded by further DNA sequences in the sample. This chain links TRBV27 with TRBJ1-1, with D perhaps TRBD1 (6 bases). Germline values: CDR1 MNHEY, CDR2 SMNVEV (reference sequence). The germline V and J ends were trimmed by 2 bases and 5 bases, with 9 bases remaining between them. The CDR3 loop spans 13 amino acids. The CDR3 sequence: CASSLGGLTEAFF. CDR3 DNA: TGTGCCAGCAGTTTAGGGGGCCTGACTGAAGCTTTCTTT.

J is TRBJ1-5 and V is TRBV15, with 9 bases aligning to TRBD1. J was trimmed by 7 bases and V by 7 bases; bases with no gene match: 8. Germline V lookup: CDR1 LNHNV, CDR2 YYDKDF (reference sequence). This CDR3 is 14 amino acids long. This CDR3 reads CATNPDRGYQPQHF. As DNA, the CDR3 is TGTGCCACCAACCCAGACAGGGGGTACCAGCCCCAGCATTTT. Looking up the rest from reference TRBV15 and TRBJ1-5 gives the full variable domain: DAMVIQNPRYQVTQFGKPVTLSCSQTLNHNVMYWYQQKSSQAPKLLFHYYDKDFNNEADTPDNFQSRRPNTSFCFLDIRSPGLGDTAMYLCATNPDRGYQPQHFGDGTRLSIL.

This sequence joins TRBV13 and TRBJ1-2; tentatively, D is TRBD1 (6 bases). CDR3 length: 15 amino acids. Germline CDR1 and CDR2: PRHDT and FYEKMQ (reference sequence). V dropped 1 base and J dropped 4 bases, with 13 bases sitting between them. The CDR3 sequence is CASSLEGEEVYGYTF. CDR3 in DNA: TGTGCCAGCAGCTTAGAGGGGGAAGAAGTCTATGGCTACACCTTC.

This clone was observed a single time. The genes are TRBV9 and TRBJ1-1; no definite D call. Trimming stripped 0 bases from V and 5 bases from J, with 20 bases between. This CDR3 spans 17 amino acids. CDR1 is SGDLS and CDR2 is YYNGEE in the germline V gene. This CDR3 is CASSVGVTLFEETEAFF. The CDR3 DNA reads as TGTGCCAGCAGCGTAGGAGTAACCCTTTTCGAGGAGACTGAAGCTTTCTTT. Together with reference TRBV9 and TRBJ1-1, the CDR3 gives the full variable domain: DSGVTQTPKHLITATGQRVTLRCSPRSGDLSVYWYQQSLDQGLQFLIQYYNGEERAKGNILERFSAQQFPDLHSELNLSSLELGDSALYFCASSVGVTLFEETEAFFGQGTRLTVV.